The 11 T cell receptor beta chains presented below share a single source sample, sequenced in a study of blood T cell repertoires in COVID-19. Sequencing used immunoSEQ multiplex PCR; TCRdb keeps in-frame clones, though not all of them. Here the sample spans 350,000 to 450,000 clones, around 90% being singletons. The sequenced material came from peripheral blood. Every receptor here comes from a human donor in a cohort sampled during active COVID-19.

V is TRBV16 and J is TRBJ2-5, with D possibly TRBD2 on 6 matching bases. The germline V and J ends were trimmed by 0 bases and 5 bases, with 10 bases remaining between them. The CDR3 length is 14 residues. In germline, CDR1 is KGHSY, CDR2 FQNENV. CDR3 protein: CASSQSRGFETQYF. The CDR3 DNA reads as TGTGCCAGCAGCCAATCTCGGGGGTTTGAGACCCAGTACTTC.

The chain recombines TRBV2 with TRBJ2-2; tentatively, D is TRBD2 (5 bases). The V and J ends lost 2 bases and 4 bases respectively, with 8 bases between them. From germline, CDR1 is SNHLY and CDR2 FYNNEI. CDR3 length: 14 residues. The CDR3 nucleotides read TGTGCCAGCAGTGAAAGGACTGTCACCGGGGAGCTGTTTTTT. This translates into CASSERTVTGELFF.

The rearrangement links TRBV7-9 to TRBJ2-1; 8 positions match TRBD1. Germline assignment: CDR1 SEHNR and CDR2 FQNEAQ (reference sequence). Trimming at V came to 8 bases and at J to 4 bases, leaving 7 bases not matched to a gene. CDR3 size: 14 residues. CDR3 nucleotides: TGTGCCAGCCGAGGACAGGGCCCGTACAATGAGCAGTTCTTC. This translates into CASRGQGPYNEQFF.

As concerns this clone: Additional DNA sequences in this sample encode the identical CDR3. This sequence joins TRBV4-1 and TRBJ1-5; 7 bases align to TRBD1. Germline V gives CDR1 MGHRA, CDR2 YSYEKL. The CDR3 is 15 amino acids. V dropped 0 bases and J dropped 3; count of bases not matched to a gene: 2. CDR3 region: CASSQETGLNQPQHF. In nucleotides, the CDR3 is TGCGCCAGCAGCCAAGAGACAGGGCTCAATCAGCCCCAGCATTTT.

The chain recombines TRBV2 with TRBJ1-2; TRBD1 aligns across 8 bases. Germline CDR1 SNHLY, CDR2 FYNNEI. This CDR3 spans 14 amino acids. The ends lost 1 base at V and 4 bases at J; junction bases unmatched: 2. The CDR3 DNA reads as TGTGCCAGCAGTGAAGTGGACAGGGTCTATGGCTACACCTTC. This codes for CASSEVDRVYGYTF. The entire variable domain, with the rest obtained from reference TRBV2 and TRBJ1-2, is as follows: EPEVTQTPSHQVTQMGQEVILRCVPISNHLYFYWYRQILGQKVEFLVSFYNNEISEKSEIFDDQFSVERPDGSNFTLKIRSTKLEDSAMYFCASSEVDRVYGYTFGSGTRLTVV.

V gene TRBV7-3 combines with J gene TRBJ1-1, with 9 bases aligning to TRBD1. This CDR3 is 15 amino acids long. The J segment lost 4 bases and the V segment lost 5 bases, leaving 8 bases of the junction unmatched. CDR1 SGHTA and CDR2 FQGTGA come from the germline V gene. CDR3 in amino acids: CASSLTGGLVTEAFF. The CDR3, as DNA: TGTGCCAGCAGCCTCACAGGGGGCTTGGTCACTGAAGCTTTCTTT.

The genes are TRBV11-2 and TRBJ2-1, with 15 bases aligning to TRBD2. V shed 6 bases, J shed 8 bases, and the junction held 8 bases outside the gene matches. CDR3 length equals 16 residues. CDR1 and CDR2 (germline): SGHAT, FQNNGV. DNA for the CDR3: TGTGCCAGCAGAACTCCCGGGACTAGCGGGAGGTATGAGCAGTTCTTC. Amino acid sequence: CASRTPGTSGRYEQFF.

This sequence joins TRBV9 and TRBJ2-7; TRBD2 matches at 7 bases. Trimming at V came to 4 bases and at J to 7 bases, leaving 14 bases not matched to a gene. The CDR3 is 15 residues long. Germline V CDR1 and CDR2: SGDLS, YYNGEE. The CDR3 coding sequence is TGTGCCAGCAGCTCCCAGGGCGGGGGAAATGAGGAGCAGTACTTC. Translated: CASSSQGGGNEEQYF.

The V gene is TRBV7-6, the J gene TRBJ2-7; 7 nucleotides line up with TRBD1. J gave up 3 bases and V 4 bases, and 9 bases lay outside the gene matches. The germline V gene encodes CDR1 SGHVS and CDR2 FNYEAQ. CDR3 length: 15 amino acids. For the CDR3, the DNA is TGTGCCAGCAGCTCGCGAAACAGGGGAATCTACGAGCAGTACTTC. This gives the protein CASSSRNRGIYEQYF. The entire variable domain, with the rest obtained from reference TRBV7-6 and TRBJ2-7, is as follows: GAGVSQSPRYKVTKRGQDVALRCDPISGHVSLYWYRQALGQGPEFLTYFNYEAQQDKSGLPNDRFSAERPEGSISTLTIQRTEQRDSAMYRCASSSRNRGIYEQYFGPGTRLTVT.

This chain connects TRBV19 to TRBJ2-7; 7 bases line up with TRBD1. J gave up 7 bases and V 5 bases, and 11 bases lay outside the gene matches. Looked up from germline, CDR1 is LNHDA and CDR2 is SQIVND (reference sequence). The CDR3 length is 14 residues. In nucleotides, the CDR3 is TGTGCCAGTAGTCCAAGACAGGGCAGGGGTGAGCAGTACTTC. It translates to CASSPRQGRGEQYF. Complete variable domain (other parts from reference TRBV19 and TRBJ2-7): DGGITQSPKYLFRKEGQNVTLSCEQNLNHDAMYWYRQDPGQGLRLIYYSQIVNDFQKGDIAEGYSVSREKKESFPLTVTSAQKNPTAFYLCASSPRQGRGEQYFGPGTRLTVT.

The CDR3 is CASSFPSLAGENEQFF. As DNA, the CDR3 is TGTGCCAGCAGCTTCCCCAGCTTAGCGGGAGAGAATGAGCAGTTCTTC. This rearrangement joins TRBV13 to TRBJ2-1; TRBD2 matches at 9 bases. Trimming removed 3 bases from V and 7 bases from J; junction bases left unmatched: 10. This CDR3 has 16 residues. In germline, CDR1 is PRHDT, CDR2 FYEKMQ (reference sequence).